This passage covers 32 T cell receptor beta chains from one sample sequenced in a study of blood T cell repertoires in COVID-19. Profiling relied on immunoSEQ multiplex PCR, and the TCRdb table lists in-frame clones only, not all of them. The sample lists 150,000 or so clones; about 80% were seen once. Sequenced material: PBMCs or T cells enriched from blood (not recorded which). The receptors derive from a man in his forties or fifties who had recovered from COVID-19.

The rearrangement uses TRBV7-8 and TRBJ2-7; no firm D call. Germline-derived CDR1 and CDR2 are SGHVS and FQNEAQ. The CDR3 is 12 residues long. Between the trimmed V and J ends, which lost 2 bases and 6 bases, there was a span of 8 bases. DNA for the CDR3: TGTGCCAGCAGCTTAATAGAGCTCGAGCAGTACTTC. Translated: CASSLIELEQYF.

V is TRBV7-8 and J is TRBJ1-6; D call uncertain. V was clipped by 5 bases and J by 7 bases, with 18 bases between them. The CDR3 runs to 16 residues. Germline V gene sequence: CDR1 SGHVS, CDR2 FQNEAQ. The CDR3 DNA sequence: TGTGCCAGCAGCCACGGGCGGGGTAGGAGGAATTCACCCCTCCACTTT. As protein: CASSHGRGRRNSPLHF.

The V and J genes are TRBV5-1 and TRBJ1-4; perhaps TRBD1 as D (6 bases). This CDR3 has 14 residues. Deletions cut 3 bases from V and 6 bases from J, with 12 bases between. Germline assignment: CDR1 SGHRS and CDR2 YFSETQ. CDR3 DNA sequence: TGCGCCAGCAGCTCCAGGGGATCAGATGAAAAACTGTTTTTT. Translated: CASSSRGSDEKLFF.

V usage is TRBV12-3 or TRBV12-4 and J usage is TRBJ2-7; D might be TRBD2 (6 bases). This CDR3 is 13 amino acids long. With 6 bases removed from V and 0 bases from J, the gap between germline ends came to 9 bases. The CDR3: CASRYGSSYEQYF. The CDR3 DNA reads TGTGCCAGCAGGTACGGGAGCTCCTACGAGCAGTACTTC.

In its sample, this clone was seen a few times. The rearrangement uses TRBV7-9 and TRBJ2-7, with 7 bases identical to TRBD1. V lost 4 bases and J lost 2; bases outside the gene matches: 8. The CDR3 consists of 15 residues. The V gene's germline CDR1 is SEHNR and CDR2 FQNEAQ (reference sequence). This CDR3 is CASSSSAGQAYEQYF. CDR3 sequence (DNA): TGTGCCAGCAGCTCGAGCGCTGGACAGGCCTACGAGCAGTACTTC.

The rearrangement joins TRBV20-1 to TRBJ2-1; 7 positions match TRBD2. J lost 7 bases, V lost 3 bases, and 9 bases had no gene match. Looked up from germline, CDR1 is DFQATT and CDR2 is SNEGSKA (reference sequence). CDR3 length equals 14 residues. The CDR3 loop is CSASAGVGRNEQFF. The CDR3 nucleotides read TGCAGTGCTAGTGCCGGTGTCGGGAGGAATGAGCAGTTCTTC.

This clone was seen once. The CDR3 spells CASSVVDGGKLFF. For the CDR3, the DNA is TGTGCCAGCAGCGTAGTAGACGGCGGAAAACTGTTTTTT. V gene TRBV9 combines with J gene TRBJ1-4; the D is unclear. CDR1 SGDLS and CDR2 YYNGEE come from the germline V gene. The CDR3 extends over 13 amino acids. Trimming pared 0 bases from V and 10 bases from J, leaving 10 bases between.

V and J are TRBV7-6 and TRBJ2-5; TRBD1 matches at 7 bases. This CDR3 has 13 residues. Germline assignment: CDR1 SGHVS and CDR2 FNYEAQ. With 5 bases clipped from V and 4 bases from J, the junction kept 4 bases outside the gene matches. The CDR3 reads CASSDRAVETQYF. The CDR3 nucleotides are TGTGCCAGCAGCGACAGGGCGGTAGAGACCCAGTACTTC.

DNA of the CDR3: TGTGCCAGCTCACAAGGGACAGGGGACATCAATACGCAGTATTTT. Its protein product is CASSQGTGDINTQYF. The rearrangement links TRBV18 to TRBJ2-3; 10 bases line up with TRBD1. Trimming cost V 4 bases and J 7 bases; bases outside gene matches: 8. Germline V gene sequence: CDR1 KGHSH, CDR2 LQKENI. The CDR3 extends over 15 amino acids.

This clone was picked up one time. The CDR3 nucleotides are TGTGCCAGCAGCCAATCGGGTCGGGAAGAGTATTTT. It is translated as CASSQSGREEYF. The chain is built from TRBV3-1 (or the pseudogene TRBV3-2) and TRBJ2-3; D might be TRBD2 (5 bases). CDR1 is LGHDT and CDR2 is YNNKEL in the germline V gene (reference sequence). Trimming pared 2 bases from V and 13 bases from J, leaving 13 bases between. The CDR3 has 12 amino acids.

V gene TRBV5-6 combines with J gene TRBJ2-5; 9 bases line up with TRBD2. The CDR3 extends over 17 amino acids. J lost 0 bases, V lost 0 bases, and 6 bases had no gene match. CDR1 is SGHDT and CDR2 is YYEEEE in the germline V gene. The CDR3 DNA reads TGTGCCAGCAGCTTGGAATATCAGCGGGGGGACCAAGAGACCCAGTACTTC. Protein: CASSLEYQRGDQETQYF.

The genes are TRBV10-3 and TRBJ2-7; D remains ambiguous. V was trimmed by 3 bases and J by 3 bases, leaving 6 bases between them. The length of the CDR3 is 12 residues. Germline V lookup: CDR1 ENHRY, CDR2 SYGVKD. In DNA, the CDR3 is TGTGCCATCAGTGACCTTATCTACGAGCAGTACTTC. This encodes CAISDLIYEQYF.

The chain links TRBV6-6 to TRBJ1-5, with no clear D. CDR1 and CDR2 from the germline V gene are MNHNY and SVGAGI (reference sequence). This CDR3 region has 11 residues. V was pared by 6 bases and J by 11 bases, with 11 bases between. CDR3 loop: CASRESETQHF. The CDR3 nucleotides are TGTGCCAGCAGAGAATCAGAAACCCAGCATTTT.

V gene TRBV6-5 combines with J gene TRBJ2-7, with a possible D match to TRBD1 (6 bases). Germline CDR1 and CDR2: MNHEY and SVGAGI. Trimming shortened V by 6 bases and J by 3 bases, and 9 bases separated the two germline ends. The CDR3 is 12 amino acids. The CDR3 reads CASSRDNYEQYF. CDR3 in DNA: TGTGCCAGCAGCCGGGACAACTACGAGCAGTACTTC.

V is TRBV19 and J is TRBJ2-7, with D possibly TRBD1 on 5 matching bases. Trimming removed 5 bases at V and 5 bases at J, with 16 bases between. The CDR3 runs 14 residues. Germline CDR1 LNHDA, CDR2 SQIVND (reference sequence). CDR3 nucleotide sequence: TGTGCCAGTAGTTTCAAGGGCACAGGCGACGAGCAGTACTTC. Encoded protein: CASSFKGTGDEQYF.

This chain joins TRBV28 and TRBJ1-1; 8 nucleotides align to TRBD1. The germline V gene encodes CDR1 MDHEN and CDR2 SYDVKM. This CDR3 is built from 14 residues. V shed 2 bases, J shed 4 bases, and the junction held 3 bases outside the gene matches. CDR3 residues: CASSLIQGVTEAFF. The CDR3 DNA is TGTGCCAGCAGTTTAATACAGGGGGTCACTGAAGCTTTCTTT.

The chain uses TRBV20-1 and TRBJ2-2, with D hard to call. Germline V gene sequence: CDR1 DFQATT, CDR2 SNEGSKA (reference sequence). The CDR3 covers 11 residues. Trimming left V 5 bases short and J 4 bases short, with 5 bases between. In DNA, the CDR3 is TGCAGTGCTTTCAGCACCGGGGAGCTGTTTTTT. It codes for CSAFSTGELFF.

This chain links TRBV4-2 with TRBJ2-1, with 8 bases matching TRBD2. The CDR3 length is 18 residues. Germline assignment: CDR1 LGHNA and CDR2 YNFKEQ. With 0 bases clipped from V and 8 bases from J, the junction kept 15 bases outside the gene matches. CDR3 residues: CASSQDPRSSGRGYEQFF. The DNA of the CDR3 is TGTGCCAGCAGCCAAGATCCCCGATCAAGCGGGAGAGGGTATGAGCAGTTCTTC.

The chain employs TRBV7-8 and TRBJ2-3; no definite D call. This CDR3 comprises 13 residues. Between the trimmed V and J ends, which lost 5 bases and 2 bases, there was a span of 8 bases. CDR1 SGHVS and CDR2 FQNEAQ come from the germline V gene. The CDR3 DNA is TGTGCCAGCAGCCTCGACAACACAGATACGCAGTATTTT. It encodes CASSLDNTDTQYF.

The genes are TRBV7-2 and TRBJ1-2, with unresolved D. V was clipped by 1 base and J by 4 bases, with 13 bases between them. CDR1 and CDR2 (germline): SGHTA, FQGNSA. The CDR3 totals 15 residues. Here the CDR3 DNA reads TGTGCCAGCAGCTTAGATATGAGTTCCGTCTATGGCTACACCTTC. Protein sequence: CASSLDMSSVYGYTF.

V is TRBV12-3 or TRBV12-4 and J is TRBJ1-4, with 7 nucleotides matching TRBD1. J lost 8 bases, V lost 7 bases, and 4 bases had no gene match. CDR3 size: 12 residues. The CDR3, as DNA: TGTGCCAGCATCGGAGGGGGCGAAAAACTGTTTTTT. The encoded protein is CASIGGGEKLFF.

V gene TRBV18 combines with J gene TRBJ2-7; 7 bases are a match to TRBD1. The J segment lost 9 bases and the V segment lost 1 base, leaving 9 bases of the junction unmatched. Germline V lookup: CDR1 KGHSH, CDR2 LQKENI. This CDR3 contains 14 residues. The CDR3 is CASSPRSQGEGQYF. In DNA, the CDR3 is TGTGCCAGCTCACCACGCTCCCAGGGGGAAGGGCAGTACTTC.

This CDR3 reads CASSRRTADEQYF. DNA for the CDR3: TGTGCCAGCAGTCGTAGGACAGCCGACGAGCAGTACTTC. This chain connects TRBV2 to TRBJ2-7; maybe TRBD1 (6 bases). The CDR3 is 13 residues long. Looked up from germline, CDR1 is SNHLY and CDR2 is FYNNEI. Deletions cut 5 bases from V and 5 bases from J, with 13 bases between.

The CDR3 DNA is TGTGCCAGTAGTATACTCGGCCCGACTCGTGAAGCTTTCTTT. It encodes CASSILGPTREAFF. The chain recombines TRBV19 with TRBJ1-1; D unresolved. The CDR3 extends over 14 amino acids. CDR1 and CDR2 from the germline V gene are LNHDA and SQIVND (reference sequence). The germline V and J ends were trimmed by 2 bases and 7 bases, with 14 bases remaining between them.

The chain links TRBV12-3 or TRBV12-4 to TRBJ1-4; D unclear. CDR3 size: 11 residues. Trimming took off 8 bases at V and 4 bases at J, with 5 bases between the two ends. This chain's CDR3 is CASAGNEKLFF. The CDR3 nucleotides read TGTGCCAGCGCCGGTAATGAAAAACTGTTTTTT.

The chain has TRBV28 and TRBJ1-2; no clear D. V dropped 6 bases and J dropped 4 bases, with 12 bases sitting between them. This CDR3 spans 13 amino acids. Germline V gene lookup returns CDR1 MDHEN and CDR2 SYDVKM. CDR3 coding DNA: TGTGCCAGCAGGGGAGGTAGTATCTATGGCTACACCTTC. As protein: CASRGGSIYGYTF.

This clone occurred once. The chain has TRBV11-2 and TRBJ2-1, with D possibly TRBD1 on 6 matching bases. Trimming removed 0 bases at V and 12 bases at J, with 9 bases between. CDR3 length: 12 residues. Germline V CDR1 and CDR2: SGHAT, FQNNGV. The chain's CDR3 is CASSLDWGPQFF. CDR3 coding DNA: TGTGCCAGCAGCTTAGACTGGGGGCCGCAGTTCTTC.

In DNA form, the CDR3 reads TGTGCCAGCCGGGACAGGGGGTTCGATGAGCAGTTCTTC. Protein: CASRDRGFDEQFF. The chain uses TRBV11-1 and TRBJ2-1, with TRBD1 matching over 11 bases. CDR1 SGHAT and CDR2 FQDESV come from the germline V gene (reference sequence). This CDR3 region has 13 residues. With V trimmed by 8 bases and J by 8 bases, 5 bases remained unmatched.

This chain connects TRBV11-1 to TRBJ1-2; 9 bases align to TRBD1. The V gene end was trimmed by 4 bases and the J gene end by 4 bases; junction bases not matched to a gene: 10. Germline CDR1 is SGHAT and CDR2 is FQDESV (reference sequence). The CDR3 spans 16 residues. The CDR3 is CASSSAGTGFVYGYTF. The CDR3 region has the DNA TGTGCCAGCAGCTCCGCCGGGACAGGGTTCGTCTATGGCTACACCTTC.

This sequence joins TRBV30 and TRBJ1-2; the match to TRBD1 covers 10 bases. J lost 2 bases, V lost 2 bases, and 5 bases had no gene match. The CDR3 extends over 15 amino acids. Germline V gene data show CDR1 as GTSNPN and CDR2 as SVGIG (reference sequence). CDR3 nucleotides: TGTGCCTGGAGTCCCCGGACAGGGGGGAACTATGGCTACACCTTC. Its translation: CAWSPRTGGNYGYTF.

V gene TRBV28 combines with J gene TRBJ1-4, with 8 positions matching TRBD1. V shed 5 bases and J 8 bases; nucleotides not matched to a gene: 10. Germline values: CDR1 MDHEN, CDR2 SYDVKM. The CDR3 has 15 residues. Written as DNA, the CDR3 is TGTGCCAGCAGTGAGGACAGGGCGGAAAAAGAAAAACTGTTTTTT. Amino acid sequence: CASSEDRAEKEKLFF.

This chain uses TRBV5-1 with TRBJ2-2, with a possible D match to TRBD1 (6 bases). V was pared by 2 bases and J by 2 bases, with 13 bases between. CDR1 SGHRS and CDR2 YFSETQ come from the germline V gene. The CDR3 has 16 residues. Here the CDR3 reads CASSFGQIINTGELFF. The CDR3 nucleotides are TGCGCCAGCAGCTTTGGACAGATTATTAACACCGGGGAGCTGTTTTTT. Full variable domain (remainder filled in from reference TRBV5-1 and TRBJ2-2): KAGVTQTPRYLIKTRGQQVTLSCSPISGHRSVSWYQQTPGQGLQFLFEYFSETQRNKGNFPGRFSGRQFSNSRSEMNVSTLELGDSALYLCASSFGQIINTGELFFGEGSRLTVL.